The clone carrying this TCR beta chain occurred many times. Its antigen remains unidentified. This entry is derived from a study of T-cell reconstitution after alpha-beta-depleted transplantation in children. The CDR3 runs 15 residues. V was pared by 3 bases and J by 4 bases, with 14 bases between. Study-level findings and limits: About two months after transplant, alpha-beta T cells reportedly came from several hundred expanded graft clones.

The TCRbeta library was prepared with unique molecular identifiers. In TCRdb, the PCR reads were re-called with MiXCR into one record per CDR3 protein. In the table there are about 290,000 distinct CDR3 sequences, 10% of which are singletons. The chain couples TRBV12-3 or TRBV12-4 to TRBJ2-3; D is ambiguous. Sequences were derived from PBMCs, sampled before TCRalphabeta/CD19-depleted stem cell transplant. This receptor was obtained from a boy under three years old with acute myeloid leukemia, due to receive a stem cell transplant. CDR3 sequence reads: CASSLGLVFSDTQYF. The CDR3 nucleotides are TGTGCCAGCAGTTTGGGCCTTGTTTTCTCAGATACGCAGTATTTT.